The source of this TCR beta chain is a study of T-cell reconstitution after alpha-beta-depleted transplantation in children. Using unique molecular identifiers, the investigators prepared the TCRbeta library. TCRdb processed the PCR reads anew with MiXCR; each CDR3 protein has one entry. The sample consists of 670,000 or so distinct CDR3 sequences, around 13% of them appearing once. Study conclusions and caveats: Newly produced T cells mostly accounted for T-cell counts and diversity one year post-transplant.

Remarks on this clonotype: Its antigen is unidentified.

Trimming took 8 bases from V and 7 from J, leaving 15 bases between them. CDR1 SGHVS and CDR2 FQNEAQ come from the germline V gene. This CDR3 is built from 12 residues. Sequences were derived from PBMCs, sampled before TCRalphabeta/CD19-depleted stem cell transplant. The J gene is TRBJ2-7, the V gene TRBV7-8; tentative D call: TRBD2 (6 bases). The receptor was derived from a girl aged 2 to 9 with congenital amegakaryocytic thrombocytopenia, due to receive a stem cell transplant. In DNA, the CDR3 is TGTGCCAGCGGTCTAGCGTTGTGGGAGCAGTACTTC. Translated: CASGLALWEQYF.